The T cell receptor (beta chain) under discussion was sequenced for a study of T cell repertoires in cytomegalovirus infection. Overall study context: Matching HLA type and CMV infection were both indicated by public TCR beta signatures.

This clonotype has only a few counts. No antigen is known for it. Study conclusions and caveats: Within the response measured ex vivo, HLA-C-restricted CMV-specific TCR beta clonotypes were dominant. Based on cumulative public TCR beta family frequency, carriers of CMV plus the relevant HLA were identified.

TCRdb recomputed calls from the reads with MiXCR, one row per CDR3 protein. Of around 450,000 distinct CDR3 sequences in the sample, about 33% were seen once. The CDR3 length is 14 residues. Germline V lookup: CDR1 LGHDT, CDR2 YNNKEL (reference sequence). V lost 6 bases to trimming and J lost 5 bases, with 11 bases between them. The chain recombines TRBV3-1 with TRBJ1-6; D not resolved. This clonotype originated in a human donor in good health (CMV status not recorded). Some clones in this sample may be carry-over from other donors' samples. The sequencing sample was made of PBMCs. The CDR3, as DNA: TGTGCCAGCAGACTACAGAGTAATAATTCACCCCTCCACTTT. Protein sequence: CASRLQSNNSPLHF. Complete variable domain (other parts from reference TRBV3-1 and TRBJ1-6): DTAVSQTPKYLVTQMGNDKSIKCEQNLGHDTMYWYKQDSKKFLKIMFSYNNKELIINETVPNRFSPKSPDKAHLNLHINSLELGDSAVYFCASRLQSNNSPLHFGNGTRLTVT.